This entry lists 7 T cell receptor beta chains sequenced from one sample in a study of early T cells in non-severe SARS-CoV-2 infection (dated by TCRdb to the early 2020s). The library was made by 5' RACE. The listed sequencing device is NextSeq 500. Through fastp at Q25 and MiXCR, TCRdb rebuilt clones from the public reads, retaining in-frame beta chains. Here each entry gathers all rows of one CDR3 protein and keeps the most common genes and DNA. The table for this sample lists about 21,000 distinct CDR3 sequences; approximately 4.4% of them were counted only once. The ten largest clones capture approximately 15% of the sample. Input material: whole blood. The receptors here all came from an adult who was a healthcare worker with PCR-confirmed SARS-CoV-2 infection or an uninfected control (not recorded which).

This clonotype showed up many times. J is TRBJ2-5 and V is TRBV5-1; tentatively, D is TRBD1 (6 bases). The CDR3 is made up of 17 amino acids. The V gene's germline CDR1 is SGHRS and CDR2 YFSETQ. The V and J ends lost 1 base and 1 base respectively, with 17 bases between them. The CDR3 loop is CASSLSALDRGQETQYF. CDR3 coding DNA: TGCGCCAGCAGCTTGTCTGCCCTGGACAGAGGCCAAGAGACCCAGTACTTC.

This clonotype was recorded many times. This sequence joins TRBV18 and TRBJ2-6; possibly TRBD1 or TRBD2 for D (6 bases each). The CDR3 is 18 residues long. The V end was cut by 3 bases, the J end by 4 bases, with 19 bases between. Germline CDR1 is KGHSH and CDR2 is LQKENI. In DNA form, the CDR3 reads TGTGCCAGCTCACCCGGCCAGGGAAGGGGGGACGGGGCCAACGTCCTGACTTTC. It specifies CASSPGQGRGDGANVLTF.

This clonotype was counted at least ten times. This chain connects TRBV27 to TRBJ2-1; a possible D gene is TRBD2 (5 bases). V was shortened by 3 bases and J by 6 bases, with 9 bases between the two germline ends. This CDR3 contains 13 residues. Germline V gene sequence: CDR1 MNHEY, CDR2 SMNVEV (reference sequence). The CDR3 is CASSFPAANEQFF. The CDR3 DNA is TGTGCCAGCAGTTTCCCAGCGGCCAATGAGCAGTTCTTC.

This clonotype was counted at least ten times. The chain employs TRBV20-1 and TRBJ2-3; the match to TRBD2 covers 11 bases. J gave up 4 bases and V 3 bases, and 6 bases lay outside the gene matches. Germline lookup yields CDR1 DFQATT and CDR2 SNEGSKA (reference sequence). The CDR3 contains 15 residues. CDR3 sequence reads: CSARLAGGRADTQYF. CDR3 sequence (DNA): TGCAGTGCTAGGCTAGCGGGGGGTAGGGCAGATACGCAGTATTTT.

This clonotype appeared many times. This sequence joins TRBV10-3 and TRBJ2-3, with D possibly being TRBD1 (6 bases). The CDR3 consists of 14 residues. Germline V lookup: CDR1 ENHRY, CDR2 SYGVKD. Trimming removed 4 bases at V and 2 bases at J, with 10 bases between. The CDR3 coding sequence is TGTGCCATCAGTGGTTCAGGGGACACAGATACGCAGTATTTT. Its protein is CAISGSGDTDTQYF.

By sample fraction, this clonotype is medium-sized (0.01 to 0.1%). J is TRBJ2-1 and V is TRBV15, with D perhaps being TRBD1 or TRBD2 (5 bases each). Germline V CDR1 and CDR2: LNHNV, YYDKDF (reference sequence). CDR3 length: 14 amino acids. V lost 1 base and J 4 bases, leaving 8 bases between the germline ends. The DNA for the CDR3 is TGTGCCACCAGCAGAGTGAGGGGTTACAATGAGCAGTTCTTC. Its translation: CATSRVRGYNEQFF.

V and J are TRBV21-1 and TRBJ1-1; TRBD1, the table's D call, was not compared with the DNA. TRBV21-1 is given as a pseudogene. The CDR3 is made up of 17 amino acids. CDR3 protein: CASSKGLFLQGNTEAFF. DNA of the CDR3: TGTGCCAGCAGCAAAGGCCTTTTCCTACAGGGTAACACTGAAGCTTTCTTT.